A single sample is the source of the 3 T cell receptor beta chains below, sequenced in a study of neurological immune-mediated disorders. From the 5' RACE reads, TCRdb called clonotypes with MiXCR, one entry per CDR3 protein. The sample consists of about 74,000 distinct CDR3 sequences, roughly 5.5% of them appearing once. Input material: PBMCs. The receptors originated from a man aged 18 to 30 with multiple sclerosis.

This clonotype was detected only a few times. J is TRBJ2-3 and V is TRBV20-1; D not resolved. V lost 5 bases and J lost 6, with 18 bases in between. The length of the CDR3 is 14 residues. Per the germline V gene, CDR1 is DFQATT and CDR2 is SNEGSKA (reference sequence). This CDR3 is CSAPNNRIVDTQYF. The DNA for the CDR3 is TGCAGTGCTCCGAACAACCGAATAGTGGATACGCAGTATTTT.

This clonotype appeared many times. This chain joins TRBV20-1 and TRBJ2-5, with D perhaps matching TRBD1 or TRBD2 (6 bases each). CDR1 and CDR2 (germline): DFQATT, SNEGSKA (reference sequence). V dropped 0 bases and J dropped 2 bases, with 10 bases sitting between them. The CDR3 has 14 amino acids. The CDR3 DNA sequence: TGCAGTGCTAGAGATCGGGGGCTACAAGAGACCCAGTACTTC. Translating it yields CSARDRGLQETQYF.

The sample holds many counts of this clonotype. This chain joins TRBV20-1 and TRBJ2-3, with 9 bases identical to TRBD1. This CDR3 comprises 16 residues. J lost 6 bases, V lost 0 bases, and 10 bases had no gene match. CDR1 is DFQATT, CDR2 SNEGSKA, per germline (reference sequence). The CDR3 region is CSARDRRGQGWDTQYF. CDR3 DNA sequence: TGCAGTGCTAGAGATCGTAGGGGACAGGGATGGGATACGCAGTATTTT.